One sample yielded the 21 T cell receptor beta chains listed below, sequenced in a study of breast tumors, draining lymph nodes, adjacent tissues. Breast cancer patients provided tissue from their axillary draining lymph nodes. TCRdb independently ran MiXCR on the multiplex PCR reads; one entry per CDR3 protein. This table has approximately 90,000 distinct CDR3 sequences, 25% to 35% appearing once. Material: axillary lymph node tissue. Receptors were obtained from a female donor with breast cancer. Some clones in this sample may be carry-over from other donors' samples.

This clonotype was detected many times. The CDR3 DNA follows: TGTGCCAGCAGCCAACGGGGGCCAGAGACCCAGTACTTC. Protein: CASSQRGPETQYF. The J gene is TRBJ2-5, the V gene TRBV14, with D tentatively TRBD1 or TRBD2 (6 bases each). CDR1 and CDR2 (germline): SGHDN, FVKESK. V shed 2 bases and J shed 4 bases, with 8 bases lying between them. The CDR3 loop spans 13 amino acids.

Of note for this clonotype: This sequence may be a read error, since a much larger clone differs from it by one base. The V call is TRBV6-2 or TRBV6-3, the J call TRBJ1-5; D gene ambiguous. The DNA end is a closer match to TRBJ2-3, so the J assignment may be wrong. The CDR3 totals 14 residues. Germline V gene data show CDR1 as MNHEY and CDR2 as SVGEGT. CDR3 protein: CASSPTPRNQPQYF. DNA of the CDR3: TGTGCCAGCAGTCCCACCCCCAGAAATCAGCCCCAGTATTTT.

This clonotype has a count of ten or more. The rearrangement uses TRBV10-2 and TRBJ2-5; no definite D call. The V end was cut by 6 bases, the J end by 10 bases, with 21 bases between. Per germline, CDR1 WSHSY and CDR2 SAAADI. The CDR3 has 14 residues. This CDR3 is CASSLGSRPAFQYF. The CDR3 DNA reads TGCGCCAGCAGCCTTGGCAGCCGACCAGCGTTCCAGTACTTC.

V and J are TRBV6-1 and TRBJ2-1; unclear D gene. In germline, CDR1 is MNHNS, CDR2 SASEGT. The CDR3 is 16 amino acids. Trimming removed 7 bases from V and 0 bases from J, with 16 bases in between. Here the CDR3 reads CASNPISLSSYNEQFF. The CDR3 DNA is TGTGCCAGCAACCCTATTTCTTTGAGCTCCTACAATGAGCAGTTCTTC.

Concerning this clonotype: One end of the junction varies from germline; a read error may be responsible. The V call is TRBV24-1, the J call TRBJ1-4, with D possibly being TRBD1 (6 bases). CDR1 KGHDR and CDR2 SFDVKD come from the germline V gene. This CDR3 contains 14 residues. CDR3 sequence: CATADSTTNEKLSF. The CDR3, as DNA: TGCGCCACCGCGGACAGTACAACTAATGAAAAACTGTCTTTT.

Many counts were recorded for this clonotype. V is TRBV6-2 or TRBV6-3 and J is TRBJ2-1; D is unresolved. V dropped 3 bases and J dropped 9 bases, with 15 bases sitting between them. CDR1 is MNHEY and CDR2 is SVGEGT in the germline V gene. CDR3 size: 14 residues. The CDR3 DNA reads TGTGCCAGCAGTTATGCCCGTAGTAGGGCTGAGCAGTTCTTC. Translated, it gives CASSYARSRAEQFF.

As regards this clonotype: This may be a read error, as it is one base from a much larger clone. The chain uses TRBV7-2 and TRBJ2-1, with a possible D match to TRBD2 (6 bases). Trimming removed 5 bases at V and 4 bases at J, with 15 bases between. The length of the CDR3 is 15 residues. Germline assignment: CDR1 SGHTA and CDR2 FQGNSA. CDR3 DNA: TGTGCCAGCAGCGTCGGACGGGGAGGTTACAATGAGCAGTTCTTC. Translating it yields CASSVGRGGYNEQFF.

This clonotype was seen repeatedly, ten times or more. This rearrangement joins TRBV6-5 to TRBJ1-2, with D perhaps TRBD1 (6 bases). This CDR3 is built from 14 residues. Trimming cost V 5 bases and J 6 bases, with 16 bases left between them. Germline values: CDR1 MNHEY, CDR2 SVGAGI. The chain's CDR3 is CASSDEQGTNGYTF. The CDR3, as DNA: TGTGCCAGCAGTGACGAACAGGGAACAAATGGCTACACCTTC.

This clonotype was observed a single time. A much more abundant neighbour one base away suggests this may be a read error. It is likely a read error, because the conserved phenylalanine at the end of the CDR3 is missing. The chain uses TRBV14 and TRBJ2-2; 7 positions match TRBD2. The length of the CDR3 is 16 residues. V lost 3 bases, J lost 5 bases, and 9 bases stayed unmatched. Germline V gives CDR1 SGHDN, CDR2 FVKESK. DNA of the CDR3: TGTGCCAGCAGCCATCTCAGCGGGATAGGAACCGGGGAGCTGTTTGTT. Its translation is CASSHLSGIGTGELFV.

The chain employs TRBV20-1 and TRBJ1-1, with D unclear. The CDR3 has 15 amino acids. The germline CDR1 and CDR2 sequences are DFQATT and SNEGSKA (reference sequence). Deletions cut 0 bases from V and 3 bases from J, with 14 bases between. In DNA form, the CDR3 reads TGCAGTGCTAGAGATGCGGCGGCAGCAGACACTGAAGCTTTCTTT. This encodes CSARDAAAADTEAFF.

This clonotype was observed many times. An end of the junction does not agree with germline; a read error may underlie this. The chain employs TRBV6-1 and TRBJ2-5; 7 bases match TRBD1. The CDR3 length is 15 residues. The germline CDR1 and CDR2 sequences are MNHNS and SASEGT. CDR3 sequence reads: CASSDPGQIKEIQYF. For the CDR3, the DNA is TGTGCCAGCAGTGACCCGGGACAGATAAAAGAGATCCAGTACTTC.

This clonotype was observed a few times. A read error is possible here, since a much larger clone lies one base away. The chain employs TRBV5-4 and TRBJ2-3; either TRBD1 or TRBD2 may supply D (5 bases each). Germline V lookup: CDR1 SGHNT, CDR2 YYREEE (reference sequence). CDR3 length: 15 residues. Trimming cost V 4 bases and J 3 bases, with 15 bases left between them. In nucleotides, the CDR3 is TGTGCCAGCAGCCCCGGGACCCCCGGGACAGATACGCAGTATTTT. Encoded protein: CASSPGTPGTDTQYF.

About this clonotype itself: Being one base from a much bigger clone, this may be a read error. CDR3 DNA sequence: TGCGCCAGCGGCCAAGAATGGCGACAAGAGACCCAGTACTTC. It codes for CASGQEWRQETQYF. This chain connects TRBV4-3 to TRBJ2-5; D is unresolved. Germline values: CDR1 LGHNA, CDR2 YSLEER. This CDR3 contains 14 residues.

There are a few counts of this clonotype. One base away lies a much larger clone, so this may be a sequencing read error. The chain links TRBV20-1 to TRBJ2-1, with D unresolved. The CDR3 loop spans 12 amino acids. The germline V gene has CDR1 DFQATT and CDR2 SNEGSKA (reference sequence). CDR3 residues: CSASQRWNEPFF. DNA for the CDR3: TGCAGTGCTTCCCAGAGATGGAATGAGCCGTTCTTC.

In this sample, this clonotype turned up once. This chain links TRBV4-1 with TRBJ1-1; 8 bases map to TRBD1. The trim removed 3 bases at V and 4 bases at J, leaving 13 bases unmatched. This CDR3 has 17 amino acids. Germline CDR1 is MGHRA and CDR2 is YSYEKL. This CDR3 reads CASSQAGGEGASTEAFF. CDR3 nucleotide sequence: TGCGCCAGCAGCCAGGCAGGGGGCGAGGGGGCGAGCACTGAAGCTTTCTTT.

The CDR3 nucleotides read TGTGCCAGCAACCACAGGGGCCGGGGGAACACTGAAGCTTTCTTT. It codes for CASNHRGRGNTEAFF. V gene TRBV9 combines with J gene TRBJ1-1; 7 bases are shared with TRBD1. The CDR3 length is 15 residues. Germline V gene data show CDR1 as SGDLS and CDR2 as YYNGEE. The V and J ends lost 6 bases and 1 base, in that order; junction bases with no gene match: 9.

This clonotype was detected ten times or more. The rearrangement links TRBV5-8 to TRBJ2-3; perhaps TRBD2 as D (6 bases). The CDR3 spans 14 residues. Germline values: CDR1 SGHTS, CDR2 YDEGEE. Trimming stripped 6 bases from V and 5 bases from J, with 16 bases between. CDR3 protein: CASNRGTPKDTQYF. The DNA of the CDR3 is TGTGCCAGCAACCGGGGGACCCCCAAAGATACGCAGTATTTT.

CDR3 nucleotides: TGTGCCATCAGGACTAGCGCCTACAATGAGCAGTTCTTC. Protein product: CAIRTSAYNEQFF. This chain links TRBV10-3 with TRBJ2-1, with 8 bases identical to TRBD2. Trimming removed 6 bases from V and 2 bases from J; junction bases left unmatched: 0. Germline V gives CDR1 ENHRY, CDR2 SYGVKD. The CDR3 extends over 13 amino acids.

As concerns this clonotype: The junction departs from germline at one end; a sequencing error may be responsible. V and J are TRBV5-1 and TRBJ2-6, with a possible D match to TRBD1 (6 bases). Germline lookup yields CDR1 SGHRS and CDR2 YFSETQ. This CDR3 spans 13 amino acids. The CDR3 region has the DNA TGCGCCAGCAGCGCACAGGGCTGGGGGTCTGAAGCTTTC. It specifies CASSAQGWGSEAF. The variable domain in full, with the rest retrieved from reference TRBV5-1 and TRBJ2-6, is KAGVTQTPRYLIKTRGQQVTLSCSPISGHRSVSWYQQTPGQGLQFLFEYFSETQRNKGNFPGRFSGRQFSNSRSEMNVSTLELGDSALYLCASSAQGWGSEAFGAGSRLTVL.

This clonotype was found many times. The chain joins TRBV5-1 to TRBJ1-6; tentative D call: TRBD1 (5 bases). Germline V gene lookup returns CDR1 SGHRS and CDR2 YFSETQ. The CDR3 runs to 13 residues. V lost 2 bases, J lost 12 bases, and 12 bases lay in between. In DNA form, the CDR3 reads TGCGCCAGCAGCTTACAGGCGGGTCGACCCCTCCACTTT. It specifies CASSLQAGRPLHF.

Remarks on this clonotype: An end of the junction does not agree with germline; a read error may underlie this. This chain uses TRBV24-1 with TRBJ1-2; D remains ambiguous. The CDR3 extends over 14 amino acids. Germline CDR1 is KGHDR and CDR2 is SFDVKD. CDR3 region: CATSDFGSNCGYTF. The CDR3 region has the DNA TGTGCCACCAGCGATTTTGGGTCTAACTGTGGCTACACCTTC.